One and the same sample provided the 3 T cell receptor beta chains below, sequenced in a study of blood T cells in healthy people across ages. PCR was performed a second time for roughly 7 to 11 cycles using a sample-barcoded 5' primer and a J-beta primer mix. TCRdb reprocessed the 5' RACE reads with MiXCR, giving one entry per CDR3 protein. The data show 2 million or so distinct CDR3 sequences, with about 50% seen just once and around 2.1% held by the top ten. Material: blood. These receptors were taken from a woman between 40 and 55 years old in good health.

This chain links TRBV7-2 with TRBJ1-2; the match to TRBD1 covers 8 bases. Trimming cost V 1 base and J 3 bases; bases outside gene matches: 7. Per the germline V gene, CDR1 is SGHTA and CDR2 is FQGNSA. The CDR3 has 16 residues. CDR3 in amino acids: CASSLVTGAAHYGYTF. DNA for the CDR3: TGTGCCAGCAGCTTAGTGACAGGGGCCGCCCACTATGGCTACACCTTC.

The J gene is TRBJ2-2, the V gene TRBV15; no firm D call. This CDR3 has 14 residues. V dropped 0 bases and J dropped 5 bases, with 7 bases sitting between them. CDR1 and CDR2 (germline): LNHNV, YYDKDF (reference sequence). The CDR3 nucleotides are TGTGCCACCAGCAGAGATATGGGGACCGGGGAGCTGTTTTTT. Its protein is CATSRDMGTGELFF. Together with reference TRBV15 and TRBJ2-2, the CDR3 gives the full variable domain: DAMVIQNPRYQVTQFGKPVTLSCSQTLNHNVMYWYQQKSSQAPKLLFHYYDKDFNNEADTPDNFQSRRPNTSFCFLDIRSPGLGDTAMYLCATSRDMGTGELFFGEGSRLTVL.

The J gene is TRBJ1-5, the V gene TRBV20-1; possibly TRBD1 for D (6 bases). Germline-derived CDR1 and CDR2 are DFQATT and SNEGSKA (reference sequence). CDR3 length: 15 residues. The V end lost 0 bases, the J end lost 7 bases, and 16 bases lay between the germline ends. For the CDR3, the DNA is TGCAGTGCTAGAGATAACCGTCAGGGGAAACAGCCCCAGCATTTT. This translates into CSARDNRQGKQPQHF.